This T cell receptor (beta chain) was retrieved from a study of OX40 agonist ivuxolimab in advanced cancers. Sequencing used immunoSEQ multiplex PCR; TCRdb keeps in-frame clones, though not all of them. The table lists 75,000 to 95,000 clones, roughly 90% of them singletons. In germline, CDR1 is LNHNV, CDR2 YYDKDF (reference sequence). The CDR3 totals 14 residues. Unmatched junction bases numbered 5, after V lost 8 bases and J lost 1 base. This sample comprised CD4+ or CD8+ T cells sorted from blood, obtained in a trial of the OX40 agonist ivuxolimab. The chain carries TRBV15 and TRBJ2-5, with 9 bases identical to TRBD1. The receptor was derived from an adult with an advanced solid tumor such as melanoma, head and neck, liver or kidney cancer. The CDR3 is CATRDRAFQETQYF. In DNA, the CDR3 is TGTGCCACCCGGGACAGGGCTTTCCAAGAGACCCAGTACTTC.